The 22 T cell receptor beta chains below all came from one sample that was sequenced in a study of cytomegalovirus exposure and HLA in healthy donors. Both 60 Vbeta primers and 13 Jbeta primers went into the PCR. Some clones are missing from TCRdb's copy, which holds only in-frame ones; the method was immunoSEQ multiplex PCR. Its clone listing holds approximately 77,000 clones. Input material: PBMCs. Source of these receptors: a man under 40 in good health and CMV-seronegative.

The J gene is TRBJ1-1, the V gene TRBV7-2; TRBD1 matches 8 bases. Germline V gives CDR1 SGHTA, CDR2 FQGNSA. The CDR3 contains 13 residues. Unmatched junction bases numbered 3, after V lost 3 bases and J lost 6 bases. The CDR3 DNA reads TGTGCCAGCAGCTTGGACAGGGCTGCTGAAGCTTTCTTT. This encodes CASSLDRAAEAFF.

This chain uses TRBV7-9 with TRBJ2-7; D might be TRBD2 (5 bases). The V gene lost 5 bases and the J gene lost 5 bases, with 10 bases spanning the gap. This CDR3 is 12 amino acids long. Germline assignment: CDR1 SEHNR and CDR2 FQNEAQ (reference sequence). CDR3 sequence (DNA): TGTGCCAGCAGCACCGGGGTTCACGAGCAGTACTTC. It translates to CASSTGVHEQYF.

The chain couples TRBV27 to TRBJ2-7; 9 bases are a match to TRBD1. Germline CDR1 and CDR2: MNHEY and SMNVEV (reference sequence). CDR3 length: 15 residues. The V gene end was trimmed by 2 bases and the J gene end by 4 bases; junction bases not matched to a gene: 6. DNA for the CDR3: TGTGCCAGCAGTTTACGGACAGGGGATTTTTACGAGCAGTACTTC. Translation: CASSLRTGDFYEQYF.

This chain uses TRBV2 with TRBJ1-1; D call uncertain. V gave up 6 bases and J gave up 0 bases, with 11 bases separating them. This CDR3 region has 14 residues. Germline V gene sequence: CDR1 SNHLY, CDR2 FYNNEI. DNA of the CDR3: TGTGCCAGCAGAACTCCGGGTATGAACACTGAAGCTTTCTTT. Its translation: CASRTPGMNTEAFF.

V usage is TRBV11-3 and J usage is TRBJ2-3; 7 bases match TRBD1. The CDR3 totals 14 residues. Per germline, CDR1 SGHNT and CDR2 YENEEA. V trimming: 5 bases; J trimming: 1 base; junction bases outside the gene matches: 3. CDR3 sequence (DNA): TGTGCCAGCAGCCCCGGGACAGGCACAGATACGCAGTATTTT. Translating it yields CASSPGTGTDTQYF. The full variable domain, in which reference TRBV11-3 and TRBJ2-3 provide the parts outside the CDR3, is EAGVVQSPRYKIIEKKQPVAFWCNPISGHNTLYWYLQNLGQGPELLIRYENEEAVDDSQLPKDRFSAERLKGVDSTLKIQPAELGDSAVYLCASSPGTGTDTQYFGPGTRLTVL.

The J gene is TRBJ2-1, the V gene TRBV7-8; 7 bases match TRBD2. Germline V gene sequence: CDR1 SGHVS, CDR2 FQNEAQ. The CDR3 extends over 17 amino acids. With V trimmed by 1 base and J by 0 bases, 6 bases remained unmatched. In nucleotides, the CDR3 is TGTGCCAGCAGCTTAGTCACCGGGAGGCACTCCTACAATGAGCAGTTCTTC. It translates to CASSLVTGRHSYNEQFF.

V and J are TRBV27 and TRBJ2-5; 8 nucleotides line up with TRBD1. Losses at the gene ends were 3 bases for V and 4 bases for J; bases not matched to a gene: 1. The germline gives CDR1 MNHEY, CDR2 SMNVEV (reference sequence). This CDR3 comprises 13 residues. CDR3 DNA sequence: TGTGCCAGCAGTTTCGACAGGGGAGAGACCCAGTACTTC. Amino acid sequence: CASSFDRGETQYF.

The chain recombines TRBV6-6 with TRBJ1-5; 7 nucleotides align to TRBD1. The CDR3 loop spans 15 amino acids. With 4 bases clipped from V and 6 bases from J, the junction kept 9 bases outside the gene matches. In germline, CDR1 is MNHNY, CDR2 SVGAGI (reference sequence). The CDR3 is CASSSGQELSQPQHF. In DNA form, the CDR3 reads TGTGCCAGCAGTTCCGGACAGGAATTGAGTCAGCCCCAGCATTTT.

The chain uses TRBV6-6 and TRBJ2-5, with 7 bases matching TRBD2. Germline V gives CDR1 MNHNY, CDR2 SVGAGI (reference sequence). The CDR3 has 15 amino acids. V dropped 0 bases and J dropped 5; count of bases not matched to a gene: 6. The CDR3 region is CASSYSSLAVETQYF. CDR3 coding DNA: TGTGCCAGCAGTTACTCGAGCCTAGCGGTGGAGACCCAGTACTTC.

The genes are TRBV6-6 and TRBJ1-2; 12 bases are shared with TRBD1. V shed 7 bases and J 8 bases; nucleotides not matched to a gene: 8. The CDR3 covers 14 residues. Germline CDR1 MNHNY, CDR2 SVGAGI (reference sequence). The CDR3 sequence is CASIRGQGAGGYTF. In DNA form, the CDR3 reads TGTGCCAGCATCAGGGGACAGGGGGCGGGGGGCTACACCTTC.

CDR3 sequence: CASSLEGFDEQFF. The CDR3 coding sequence is TGTGCCAGCAGCTTAGAGGGGTTCGATGAGCAGTTCTTC. The rearrangement uses TRBV7-2 and TRBJ2-1; D might be TRBD1 (5 bases). Germline V CDR1 and CDR2: SGHTA, FQGNSA. The CDR3 extends over 13 amino acids. V was shortened by 1 base and J by 8 bases, with 9 bases between the two germline ends.

The chain carries TRBV6-5 and TRBJ1-2, with TRBD1 matching over 7 bases. The ends lost 4 bases at V and 6 bases at J; junction bases unmatched: 2. Germline lookup yields CDR1 MNHEY and CDR2 SVGAGI. The CDR3 runs to 12 residues. CDR3 amino acids: CASSLGTDGYTF. As DNA, the CDR3 is TGTGCCAGCAGTTTGGGGACAGATGGCTACACCTTC.

The genes are TRBV18 and TRBJ1-1; 8 bases map to TRBD1. CDR3 length: 16 residues. V was pared by 2 bases and J by 3 bases, with 8 bases of the junction left unmatched. Germline CDR1 and CDR2: KGHSH and LQKENI. The CDR3 nucleotides read TGTGCCAGCTCACCAAATCCGGGACAGGTCCACACTGAAGCTTTCTTT. Its translation: CASSPNPGQVHTEAFF.

This chain joins TRBV6-1 and TRBJ1-6, with TRBD1 as a possible D gene (6 bases). The germline CDR1 and CDR2 sequences are MNHNS and SASEGT. Trimming removed 2 bases from V and 11 bases from J, with 16 bases in between. This CDR3 has 15 residues. The CDR3: CASSELGRGWTPLHF. The CDR3 nucleotides read TGTGCCAGCAGTGAATTAGGCAGGGGTTGGACACCCCTCCACTTT.

V is TRBV28 and J is TRBJ2-3; D remains unclear. The CDR3 is 13 amino acids. Germline CDR1 MDHEN, CDR2 SYDVKM. V lost 7 bases and J 2 bases, leaving 10 bases between the germline ends. The CDR3 sequence is CASTLYDTDTQYF. The CDR3 nucleotides are TGTGCCAGCACTCTCTATGACACAGATACGCAGTATTTT.

V is TRBV30 and J is TRBJ1-5; no firm D call. The V and J ends lost 0 bases and 3 bases respectively, with 6 bases between them. Germline lookup yields CDR1 GTSNPN and CDR2 SVGIG (reference sequence). CDR3 length: 13 amino acids. This CDR3 is CAWSVRYNQPQHF. For the CDR3, the DNA is TGTGCCTGGAGTGTGCGGTACAATCAGCCCCAGCATTTT. Variable domain in full (rest from reference TRBV30 and TRBJ1-5): SQTIHQWPATLVQPVGSPLSLECTVEGTSNPNLYWYRQAAGRGLQLLFYSVGIGQISSEVPQNLSASRPQDRQFILSSKKLLLSDSGFYLCAWSVRYNQPQHFGDGTRLSIL.

As for this clone: Sequence at one end of the junction differs from germline and may be a read error. The rearrangement uses TRBV2 and TRBJ2-3; D gene ambiguous. CDR3 length: 10 residues. Germline V CDR1 and CDR2: SNHLY, FYNNEI. The CDR3 bases are TGTGCCAGCAGTGAAGGGGCCCCGAATTTT. It specifies CASSEGAPNF.

The CDR3 loop is CASSAQGTTEAFF. The CDR3 DNA reads as TGTGCCAGCAGCGCACAGGGTACCACTGAAGCTTTCTTT. The chain joins TRBV6-5 to TRBJ1-1; tentative D call: TRBD1 (6 bases). Trimming removed 6 bases from V and 4 bases from J, with 12 bases in between. The CDR3 has 13 amino acids. CDR1 and CDR2 from the germline V gene are MNHEY and SVGAGI.

Here the CDR3 reads CSVAARGSYEQYF. CDR3 DNA sequence: TGCAGCGTTGCTGCACGGGGCTCCTACGAGCAGTACTTC. This chain joins TRBV29-1 and TRBJ2-7, with a weak D call TRBD2 (5 bases). Between the trimmed V and J ends, which lost 4 bases and 0 bases, there was a span of 10 bases. This CDR3 has 13 residues. Germline V gene sequence: CDR1 SQVTM, CDR2 ANQGSEA.

The V gene is TRBV7-8, the J gene TRBJ2-2, with D uncertain. This CDR3 comprises 12 residues. In germline, CDR1 is SGHVS, CDR2 FQNEAQ. The CDR3 bases are TGTGCTTATTCCTGGAACACCGGGGAGCTGTTTTTT. It is translated as CAYSWNTGELFF.

The V gene is TRBV6-1, the J gene TRBJ1-1; 10 nucleotides match TRBD1. The CDR3 contains 15 residues. In germline, CDR1 is MNHNS, CDR2 SASEGT. J lost 4 bases, V lost 5 bases, and 7 bases had no gene match. The CDR3: CASSWTGGSFTEAFF. The DNA for the CDR3 is TGTGCCAGCAGTTGGACAGGGGGGAGTTTCACTGAAGCTTTCTTT.

The chain has TRBV11-3 and TRBJ1-1; a weak D match, TRBD1 (6 bases). Germline V gives CDR1 SGHNT, CDR2 YENEEA. V lost 4 bases, J lost 13 bases, and 13 bases lay in between. The CDR3 extends over 11 amino acids. The CDR3 protein is CASSSGTWVFF. The CDR3, as DNA: TGTGCCAGCAGCTCCGGGACATGGGTTTTCTTT.